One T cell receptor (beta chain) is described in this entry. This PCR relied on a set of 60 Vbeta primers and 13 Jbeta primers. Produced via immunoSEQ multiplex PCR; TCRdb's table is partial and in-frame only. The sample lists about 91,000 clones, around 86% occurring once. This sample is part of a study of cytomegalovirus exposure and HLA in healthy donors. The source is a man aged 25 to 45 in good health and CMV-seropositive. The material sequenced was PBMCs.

The CDR3 sequence: CASRHAPEAQETQYF. The CDR3 bases are TGTGCCAGCAGACACGCCCCCGAGGCCCAAGAGACCCAGTACTTC. The chain employs TRBV6-5 and TRBJ2-5; D is uncertain. This CDR3 is built from 15 residues. Germline CDR1 MNHEY, CDR2 SVGAGI. V was cut by 6 bases and J by 1 base, with 15 bases left in between.